The next 30 T cell receptor beta chains were all read from a single sample in a study of cytomegalovirus exposure and HLA in healthy donors. The PCR was carried out with 60 Vbeta primers and 13 Jbeta primers. Measured with immunoSEQ multiplex PCR; TCRdb has only the in-frame clones, and not every one. The sample carries 120,000 to 150,000 clones, around four fifths recorded once. The specimen was PBMCs. The origin of the receptors is a male donor in good health and CMV-seronegative.

The genes are TRBV21-1 and TRBJ2-7; the table gives TRBD1 as D, unverified against the DNA. TRBV21-1 is described as a pseudogene. This CDR3 contains 12 residues. The CDR3: CASSPQGYEQYF. The DNA for the CDR3 is TGTGCCAGCAGCCCTCAGGGTTACGAGCAGTACTTC.

The chain is built from TRBV7-9 and TRBJ2-2, with no clear D. The CDR3 runs to 14 residues. V was shortened by 1 base and J by 4 bases, with 7 bases between the two germline ends. CDR1 and CDR2 (germline): SEHNR, FQNEAQ (reference sequence). CDR3 nucleotide sequence: TGTGCCAGCAGCTTAGAAACAGCCACCGGGGAGCTGTTTTTT. It specifies CASSLETATGELFF.

The rearrangement joins TRBV6-5 to TRBJ1-1; D is undetermined. CDR3 size: 13 residues. Germline lookup yields CDR1 MNHEY and CDR2 SVGAGI. V gave up 4 bases and J gave up 4 bases, with 10 bases separating them. The CDR3 reads CASSFGVGTEAFF. CDR3 bases: TGTGCCAGCAGTTTCGGAGTGGGCACTGAAGCTTTCTTT.

The genes are TRBV6-5 and TRBJ1-4; D ambiguous. The germline CDR1 and CDR2 sequences are MNHEY and SVGAGI. V was pared by 2 bases and J by 8 bases, with 9 bases between. This CDR3 comprises 13 residues. The CDR3 spells CASSYDVGEKLFF. The CDR3 nucleotides read TGTGCCAGCAGTTACGACGTGGGCGAAAAACTGTTTTTT.

This clone was seen a handful of times. The genes are TRBV6-1 and TRBJ1-5, with 10 nucleotides matching TRBD1. Germline CDR1 MNHNS, CDR2 SASEGT. The CDR3 sequence is 15 residues long. With 1 base clipped from V and 7 bases from J, the junction kept 4 bases outside the gene matches. The CDR3 spells CASSEGQGASQPQHF. The CDR3 DNA follows: TGTGCCAGCAGTGAAGGACAGGGGGCTAGCCAGCCCCAGCATTTT.

This sequence joins TRBV11-2 and TRBJ1-1; D gene ambiguous. The CDR3 has 15 amino acids. Germline CDR1 is SGHAT and CDR2 is FQNNGV. V was trimmed by 5 bases and J by 4 bases, leaving 17 bases between them. CDR3 coding DNA: TGTGCCAGCAGCCCGCGGGAGTTTTTGGGCACTGAAGCTTTCTTT. Its protein is CASSPREFLGTEAFF.

This chain's CDR3 is CASSTDLNTEAFF. In nucleotides, the CDR3 is TGTGCCAGCTCAACAGATCTGAACACTGAAGCTTTCTTT. This chain uses TRBV6-1 with TRBJ1-1; no firm D call. Germline V gives CDR1 MNHNS, CDR2 SASEGT. The CDR3 extends over 13 amino acids. V was pared by 8 bases and J by 0 bases, with 10 bases between.

This clone occurred once. The V gene is TRBV28, the J gene TRBJ1-1; TRBD1 agrees at 11 bases. The germline V gene has CDR1 MDHEN and CDR2 SYDVKM. There are 19 residues in the CDR3. Trimming removed 4 bases from V and 11 bases from J; junction bases left unmatched: 24. The CDR3 DNA sequence: TGTGCCAGCAGTTCCCCCTCGGATGGACCTAGGGACAGGGGGACAAGGGCTTTCTTT. Amino acids: CASSSPSDGPRDRGTRAFF.

The CDR3, as DNA: TGTGCCAGCTCACCCTCCGGGACTAGCGGCATTGTGCGGCAGTTCTTC. It specifies CASSPSGTSGIVRQFF. The genes are TRBV18 and TRBJ2-1; 11 positions agree with TRBD2. This CDR3 is built from 16 residues. CDR1 is KGHSH, CDR2 LQKENI, per germline. After removal of 3 bases from V and 12 bases from J, the junction contained 13 bases not matched to a gene. Full variable domain (missing parts from reference TRBV18 and TRBJ2-1): NAGVMQNPRHLVRRRGQEARLRCSPMKGHSHVYWYRQLPEEGLKFMVYLQKENIIDESGMPKERFSAEFPKEGPSILRIQQVVRGDSAAYFCASSPSGTSGIVRQFFGPGTRLTVL.

The J gene is TRBJ1-1, the V gene TRBV7-3, with TRBD1 matching 8 bases. The germline gives CDR1 SGHTA, CDR2 FQGTGA. The V segment lost 5 bases and the J segment 1 base; nucleotides outside the gene matches: 3. The CDR3 totals 14 residues. In nucleotides, the CDR3 is TGTGCCAGCAGCGTTGGGACAGGGAACACTGAAGCTTTCTTT. This codes for CASSVGTGNTEAFF.

The J gene is TRBJ1-6, the V gene TRBV14, with D maybe TRBD1 (5 bases). CDR3 length equals 14 residues. V was shortened by 4 bases and J by 7 bases, with 11 bases between the two germline ends. CDR1 is SGHDN and CDR2 is FVKESK in the germline V gene. DNA of the CDR3: TGTGCCAGCAGCCGCCTCCGGGGGAATTCACCCCTCCACTTT. It translates to CASSRLRGNSPLHF.

This clone was detected once. The chain uses TRBV27 and TRBJ1-2; D perhaps matches TRBD1 (5 bases). CDR1 is MNHEY and CDR2 is SMNVEV in the germline V gene (reference sequence). The V and J ends lost 8 bases and 4 bases respectively, with 20 bases between them. This CDR3 spans 15 amino acids. In DNA, the CDR3 is TGTGCCAGCGGATCTAGGGGCGGCTTTCCCTATGGCTACACCTTC. Protein product: CASGSRGGFPYGYTF.

The V and J genes are TRBV6-5 and TRBJ2-7, with a weak D call TRBD1 (5 bases). The length of the CDR3 is 14 residues. V was cut by 5 bases and J by 1 base, with 12 bases left in between. The germline V gene has CDR1 MNHEY and CDR2 SVGAGI. This CDR3 reads CASSDSIGSYEQYF. In DNA, the CDR3 is TGTGCCAGCAGTGACAGTATTGGTTCCTACGAGCAGTACTTC.

This clone was observed a single time. V is TRBV14 and J is TRBJ2-5; D is ambiguous. This CDR3 has 13 residues. Looked up from germline, CDR1 is SGHDN and CDR2 is FVKESK. V lost 1 base and J lost 2, with 5 bases in between. CDR3 sequence reads: CASSQASQETQYF. The CDR3 bases are TGTGCCAGCAGCCAAGCTAGTCAAGAGACCCAGTACTTC.

The chain recombines TRBV27 with TRBJ1-5, with 9 bases aligning to TRBD1. This CDR3 is 14 amino acids long. The V segment lost 6 bases and the J segment 6 bases; nucleotides outside the gene matches: 6. CDR1 and CDR2 from the germline V gene are MNHEY and SMNVEV (reference sequence). The CDR3 region has the DNA TGTGCCAGCAGGGGGACAGGGCTAGGTCAGCCCCAGCATTTT. Translation: CASRGTGLGQPQHF.

V usage is TRBV14 and J usage is TRBJ2-5; 12 nucleotides match TRBD2. The J call is in doubt because the DNA end fits TRBJ2-7 better. CDR3 length: 15 residues. The germline gives CDR1 SGHDN, CDR2 FVKESK. DNA for the CDR3: TGTGCCAGCAGCCAATCTAGCGGGAGGGGTTACGAGCAGTACTTC. Amino acid sequence: CASSQSSGRGYEQYF.

V is TRBV2 and J is TRBJ2-7; 14 bases are a match to TRBD2. CDR1 is SNHLY, CDR2 FYNNEI, per germline. The ends lost 5 bases at V and 6 bases at J; junction bases unmatched: 6. This CDR3 spans 15 amino acids. The CDR3 is CASSRLAGGAGEQYF. As DNA, the CDR3 is TGTGCCAGCAGTCGACTAGCGGGGGGGGCAGGCGAGCAGTACTTC.

The rearrangement links TRBV14 to TRBJ2-2; D is unclear. The CDR3 loop spans 12 amino acids. Trimming pared 3 bases from V and 6 bases from J, leaving 5 bases between. CDR1 and CDR2 (germline): SGHDN, FVKESK. The CDR3 reads CASSQASGELFF. As DNA, the CDR3 is TGTGCCAGCAGCCAGGCCTCCGGGGAGCTGTTTTTT.

The chain employs TRBV7-3 and TRBJ2-1; 8 bases map to TRBD2. Germline V gene sequence: CDR1 SGHTA, CDR2 FQGTGA. CDR3 size: 16 residues. The junction had 11 bases not matched to a gene; V was cut back by 5 bases and J by 5 bases. This CDR3 is CASSPTTSVRHNEQFF. The CDR3 DNA is TGTGCCAGCAGCCCGACGACTAGCGTAAGACACAATGAGCAGTTCTTC.

This rearrangement joins TRBV7-9 to TRBJ2-5; possible D gene TRBD2, 5 bases. Germline V gives CDR1 SEHNR, CDR2 FQNEAQ (reference sequence). Trimming took 5 bases from V and 3 from J, leaving 13 bases between them. This CDR3 has 14 amino acids. The CDR3 DNA sequence: TGTGCCAGCAGCCCTAGCCCCGGGGAAGAGACCCAGTACTTC. Amino acid sequence: CASSPSPGEETQYF. The full variable domain, rest sourced from reference TRBV7-9 and TRBJ2-5, is DTGVSQNPRHKITKRGQNVTFRCDPISEHNRLYWYRQTLGQGPEFLTYFQNEAQLEKSRLLSDRFSAERPKGSFSTLEIQRTEQGDSAMYLCASSPSPGEETQYFGPGTRLLVL.

V usage is TRBV5-6 and J usage is TRBJ2-3, with 7 nucleotides matching TRBD1. The germline V gene has CDR1 SGHDT and CDR2 YYEEEE. V trimming: 3 bases; J trimming: 5 bases; junction bases outside the gene matches: 12. The CDR3 runs 16 residues. The CDR3 spells CASSSLGGRAKDTQYF. DNA of the CDR3: TGTGCCAGCAGCTCCCTAGGGGGCAGGGCTAAAGATACGCAGTATTTT.

The rearrangement links TRBV28 to TRBJ2-3; D possibly corresponds to TRBD1 (6 bases). Trimming took 1 base from V and 2 from J, leaving 19 bases between them. Germline V gene data show CDR1 as MDHEN and CDR2 as SYDVKM. CDR3 length: 18 amino acids. The CDR3 coding sequence is TGTGCCAGCAGTTTATACGGACAGAGGAGTCTCAACACAGATACGCAGTATTTT. The encoded protein is CASSLYGQRSLNTDTQYF.

This rearrangement joins TRBV7-9 to TRBJ1-5, with TRBD1 matching over 7 bases. Germline CDR1 is SEHNR and CDR2 is FQNEAQ (reference sequence). With V trimmed by 1 base and J by 2 bases, 5 bases remained unmatched. The CDR3 loop spans 16 amino acids. In DNA, the CDR3 is TGTGCCAGCAGCTTAGGGACAGGCGGCGGCAATCAGCCCCAGCATTTT. This gives the protein CASSLGTGGGNQPQHF.

DNA for the CDR3: TGTGCCAGCAGTTTCACAGGGTTCAACTCTGGGGCCAACGTCCTGACTTTC. It codes for CASSFTGFNSGANVLTF. The chain has TRBV27 and TRBJ2-6, with D possibly being TRBD1 (6 bases). This CDR3 region has 17 residues. The germline CDR1 and CDR2 sequences are MNHEY and SMNVEV (reference sequence). V lost 3 bases, J lost 0 bases, and 12 bases lay in between.

Worth noting for this clone: Within the sample, other DNA sequences also encode this same CDR3. The chain recombines TRBV5-6 with TRBJ1-1; D uncertain. With 0 bases removed from V and 2 bases from J, the gap between germline ends came to 8 bases. CDR3 length: 14 residues. CDR1 SGHDT and CDR2 YYEEEE come from the germline V gene. In DNA form, the CDR3 reads TGTGCCAGCAGCTTGGTGGGGAGAAACACTGAAGCTTTCTTT. It yields the protein CASSLVGRNTEAFF.

The chain joins TRBV7-7 to TRBJ2-2; 12 bases are a match to TRBD1. This CDR3 spans 14 amino acids. V was clipped by 11 bases and J by 13 bases; unmatched bases: 14. The germline V gene has CDR1 SSHAT and CDR2 FNYEAQ (reference sequence). The CDR3 here is CALGSPGQGARLFF. Written as DNA, the CDR3 is TGTGCCCTCGGCTCCCCGGGACAGGGGGCGAGGCTGTTTTTT.

V gene TRBV14 combines with J gene TRBJ2-1, with 10 positions matching TRBD1. Germline V gene lookup returns CDR1 SGHDN and CDR2 FVKESK. J was trimmed by 6 bases and V by 2 bases; bases with no gene match: 16. The CDR3 consists of 19 residues. The CDR3 sequence is CASSQRMGGFGTGANEQFF. In DNA, the CDR3 is TGTGCCAGCAGCCAAAGGATGGGTGGTTTCGGGACAGGGGCCAATGAGCAGTTCTTC.

The chain uses TRBV7-2 and TRBJ2-3; D is possibly TRBD2 (6 bases). The germline V and J ends were trimmed by 7 bases and 6 bases, with 23 bases remaining between them. CDR3 length: 16 amino acids. The germline CDR1 and CDR2 sequences are SGHTA and FQGNSA. The CDR3 spells CASTYRTGAGGDTQYF. CDR3 bases: TGTGCCAGCACTTACAGGACGGGTGCAGGAGGGGATACGCAGTATTTT.

The chain carries TRBV5-1 and TRBJ2-1; tentative D call: TRBD2 (5 bases). V gave up 4 bases and J gave up 5 bases, with 7 bases separating them. Germline loops: CDR1 SGHRS, CDR2 YFSETQ. This CDR3 contains 12 residues. Here the CDR3 reads CASSQLDNEQFF. The CDR3 DNA is TGCGCCAGCAGCCAACTAGACAATGAGCAGTTCTTC. Full variable domain (outside the CDR3, taken from reference TRBV5-1 and TRBJ2-1): KAGVTQTPRYLIKTRGQQVTLSCSPISGHRSVSWYQQTPGQGLQFLFEYFSETQRNKGNFPGRFSGRQFSNSRSEMNVSTLELGDSALYLCASSQLDNEQFFGPGTRLTVL.

This chain links TRBV27 with TRBJ2-1, with 13 bases that match TRBD2. CDR3 size: 18 residues. The trim removed 6 bases at V and 0 bases at J, leaving 8 bases unmatched. CDR1 is MNHEY, CDR2 SMNVEV, per germline (reference sequence). The CDR3 nucleotides are TGTGCCAGCAGATTCCACCGGACTAGCGGGAGCTCCTACAATGAGCAGTTCTTC. Its translation: CASRFHRTSGSSYNEQFF.